This T cell receptor (beta chain) originates from a study of OX40 agonist ivuxolimab in advanced cancers. Trimming removed 3 bases from V and 1 base from J, with 10 bases in between. Germline V gene lookup returns CDR1 KGHSH and CDR2 LQKENI. The CDR3 runs to 15 residues. The assay was immunoSEQ multiplex PCR, and TCRdb's table has in-frame clones only and misses some. The repertoire holds about 47,000 clones, with about 83% as singletons. The V call is TRBV18, the J call TRBJ1-3, with D uncertain. The receptor's source is an adult with an advanced solid tumor such as melanoma, head and neck, liver or kidney cancer. The source material was CD4+ or CD8+ T cells sorted from blood, sampled in a trial of the OX40 agonist ivuxolimab. CDR3 nucleotide sequence: TGTGCCAGCTCACCTAGGTCGGCATCTGGAAACACCATATATTTT. Translation gives CASSPRSASGNTIYF.